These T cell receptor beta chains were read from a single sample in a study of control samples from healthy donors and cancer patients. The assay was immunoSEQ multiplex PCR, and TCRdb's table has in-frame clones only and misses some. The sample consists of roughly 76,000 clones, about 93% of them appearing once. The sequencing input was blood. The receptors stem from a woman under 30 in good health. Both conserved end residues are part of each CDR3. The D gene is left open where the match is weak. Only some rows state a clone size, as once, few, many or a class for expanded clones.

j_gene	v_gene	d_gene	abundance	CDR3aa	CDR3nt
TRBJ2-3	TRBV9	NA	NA	CASSVAGGGTDTQYF	TGTGCCAGCAGCGTAGCCGGCGGGGGCACAGATACGCAGTATTTT
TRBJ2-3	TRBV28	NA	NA	CASSSQAAKADTQYF	TGTGCCAGCAGTTCTCAAGCCGCAAAGGCAGATACGCAGTATTTT
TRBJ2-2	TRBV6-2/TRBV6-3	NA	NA	CASSYGGIGELFF	TGTGCCAGCAGTTACGGGGGAATCGGGGAGCTGTTTTTT
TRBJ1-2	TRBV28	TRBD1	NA	CASRKDRGISGYTF	TGTGCCAGCAGAAAGGACAGGGGTATATCAGGCTACACCTTC
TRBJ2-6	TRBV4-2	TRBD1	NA	CASSQDRGLSGANVLTF	TGTGCCAGCAGCCAGGACAGGGGGCTCTCTGGGGCCAACGTCCTGACTTTC
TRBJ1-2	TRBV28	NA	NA	CASSPSTATINGYTF	TGTGCCAGCAGTCCGTCGACAGCTACTATCAATGGCTACACCTTC
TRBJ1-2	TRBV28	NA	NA	CASSCLGGVCGYTF	TGTGCCAGCAGTTGCTTAGGGGGGGTTTGTGGCTACACCTTC
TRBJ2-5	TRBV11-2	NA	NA	CASSLAGGPETQYF	TGTGCCAGCAGCTTAGCTGGGGGGCCAGAGACCCAGTACTTC
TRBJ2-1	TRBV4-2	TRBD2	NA	CASSQDSPLAGQYNEQFF	TGTGCCAGCAGCCAAGATTCACCCCTAGCGGGCCAATACAATGAGCAGTTCTTC
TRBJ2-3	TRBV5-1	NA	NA	CASSVPQGDPDTQYF	TGCGCCAGCAGCGTCCCACAGGGCGACCCAGATACGCAGTATTTT
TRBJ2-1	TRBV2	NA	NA	CASRQGGLSNEQFF	TGTGCCAGCCGCCAGGGGGGTTTGAGCAATGAGCAGTTCTTC
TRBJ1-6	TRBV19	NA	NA	CASSSGGSPLHF	TGTGCCAGTAGTAGCGGTGGTTCACCCCTCCACTTT
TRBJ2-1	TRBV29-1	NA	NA	CSVGVPNLYNEQFF	TGCAGCGTGGGAGTCCCAAACCTCTACAATGAGCAGTTCTTC
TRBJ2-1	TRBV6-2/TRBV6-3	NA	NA	CASSYSTGASNEQFF	TGTGCCAGCAGTTACTCGACGGGCGCATCCAATGAGCAGTTCTTC
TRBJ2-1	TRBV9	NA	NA	CASSGAGLRATYNEQFF	TGTGCCAGCAGCGGTGCGGGCCTGAGGGCCACCTACAATGAGCAGTTCTTC
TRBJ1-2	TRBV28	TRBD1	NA	CASSLKYSGQAF	TGTGCCAGCAGTTTAAAATATTCGGGACAGGCCTTC
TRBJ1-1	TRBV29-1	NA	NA	CSDDSPEAFF	TGCAGCGACGACAGCCCTGAAGCTTTCTTT
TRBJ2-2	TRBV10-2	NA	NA	CASSEAENTGELFF	TGCGCCAGCAGTGAAGCCGAAAACACCGGGGAGCTGTTTTTT
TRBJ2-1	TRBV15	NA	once	CATRRDRSSYNEQFF	TGTGCCACCCGCCGCGACAGGAGCTCCTACAATGAGCAGTTCTTC
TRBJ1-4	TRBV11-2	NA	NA	CASSQYGLNEKLFF	TGTGCCAGCAGTCAATACGGACTTAATGAAAAACTGTTTTTT
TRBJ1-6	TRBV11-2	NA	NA	CASSLSRSWGNSPLHF	TGTGCCAGCAGCTTATCTCGGTCTTGGGGTAATTCACCCCTCCACTTT
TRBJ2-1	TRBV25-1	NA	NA	CASSRSLLDEQFF	TGTGCCAGCAGTAGGTCGCTACTGGATGAGCAGTTCTTC
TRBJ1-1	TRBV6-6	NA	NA	CAGYRTANTEAFF	TGTGCCGGCTACCGGACAGCGAACACTGAAGCTTTCTTT
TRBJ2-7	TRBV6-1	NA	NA	CASSEARSSYEQYF	TGTGCCAGCAGTGAAGCCAGGAGCTCCTACGAGCAGTACTTC
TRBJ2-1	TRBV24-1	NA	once	CATQGHYEQFF	TGTGCCACCCAGGGGCATTATGAGCAGTTCTTC
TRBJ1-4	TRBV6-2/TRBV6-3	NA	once	CASSYSIGEEGEKLFF	TGTGCCAGCAGTTACTCGATCGGGGAAGAGGGTGAAAAACTGTTTTTT
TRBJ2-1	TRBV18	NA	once	CASSPLSPEQFF	TGTGCCAGCTCACCACTTTCTCCTGAGCAGTTCTTC
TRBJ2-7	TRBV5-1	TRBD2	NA	CASSPSGGAFYEQYF	TGCGCCAGCAGCCCTAGCGGGGGGGCGTTCTACGAGCAGTACTTC
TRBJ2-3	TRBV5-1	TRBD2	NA	CASSFYPGGESDTQYF	TGCGCCAGCAGCTTCTATCCGGGAGGGGAATCAGATACGCAGTATTTT
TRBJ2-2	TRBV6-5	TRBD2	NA	CASSPGTSGPGELFF	TGTGCCAGCAGTCCCGGGACTAGCGGGCCCGGGGAGCTGTTTTTT
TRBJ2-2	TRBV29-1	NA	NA	CSVRGEETGELFF	TGCAGCGTTAGAGGGGAGGAAACCGGGGAGCTGTTTTTT
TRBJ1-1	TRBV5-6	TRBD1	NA	CASSYTGTVNTEAFF	TGTGCCAGCAGTTACACCGGGACAGTGAACACTGAAGCTTTCTTT
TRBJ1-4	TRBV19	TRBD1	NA	CASRFGGTAIF	TGTGCCAGTAGATTTGGGGGGACAGCGATTTTT
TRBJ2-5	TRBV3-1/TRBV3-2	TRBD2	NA	CASSQGRTSGTGPQETQYF	TGTGCCAGCAGCCAAGGGCGAACTAGCGGAACGGGGCCTCAAGAGACCCAGTACTTC
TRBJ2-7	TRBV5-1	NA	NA	CASSSGLEVYEQYF	TGCGCCAGCAGCTCGGGCCTAGAGGTCTACGAGCAGTACTTC